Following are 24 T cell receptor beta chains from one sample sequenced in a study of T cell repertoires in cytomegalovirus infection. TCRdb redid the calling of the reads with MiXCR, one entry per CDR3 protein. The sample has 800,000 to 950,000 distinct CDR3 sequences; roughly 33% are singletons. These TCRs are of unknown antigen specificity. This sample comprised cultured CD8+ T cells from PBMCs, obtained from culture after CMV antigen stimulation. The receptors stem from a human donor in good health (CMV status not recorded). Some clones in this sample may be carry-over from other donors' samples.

Here the CDR3 DNA reads TGCGCCAGCAGCCAAGATCAGCTAGCGGGGGGGCTGACAGATACGCAGTATTTT. It is translated as CASSQDQLAGGLTDTQYF. The rearrangement uses TRBV4-1 and TRBJ2-3; 12 positions match TRBD2. The germline V gene has CDR1 MGHRA and CDR2 YSYEKL. J was trimmed by 3 bases and V by 0 bases; bases with no gene match: 7. The CDR3 is 18 amino acids.

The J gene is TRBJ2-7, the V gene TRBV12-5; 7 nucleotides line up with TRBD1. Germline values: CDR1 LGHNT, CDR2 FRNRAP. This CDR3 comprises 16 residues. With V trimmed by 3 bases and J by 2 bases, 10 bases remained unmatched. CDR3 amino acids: CASGLEEDRHTYEQYV. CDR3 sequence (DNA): TGTGCTAGTGGTTTAGAAGAGGACAGGCACACCTACGAGCAGTACGTC.

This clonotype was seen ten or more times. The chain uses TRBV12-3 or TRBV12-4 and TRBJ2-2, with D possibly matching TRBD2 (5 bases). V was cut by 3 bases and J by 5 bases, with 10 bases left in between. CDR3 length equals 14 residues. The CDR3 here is CASSLNSGTGELFF. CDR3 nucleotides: TGTGCCAGCAGTTTGAATTCGGGAACCGGGGAGCTGTTTTTT.

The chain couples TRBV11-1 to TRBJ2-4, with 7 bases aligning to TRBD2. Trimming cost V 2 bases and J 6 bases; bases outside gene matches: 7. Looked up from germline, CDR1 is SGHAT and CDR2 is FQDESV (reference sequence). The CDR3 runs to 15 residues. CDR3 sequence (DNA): TGTGCCAGCAGCTTAAGTCGGGGAGGGCCAAACATTCAGTACTTC. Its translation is CASSLSRGGPNIQYF.

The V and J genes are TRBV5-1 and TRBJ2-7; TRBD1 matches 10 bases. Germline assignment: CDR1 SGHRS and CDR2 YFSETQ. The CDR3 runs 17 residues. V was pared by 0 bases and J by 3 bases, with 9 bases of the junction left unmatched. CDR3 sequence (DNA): TGCGCCAGCAGCTTGGGGGACAGGGGATCTTGGGGCTACGAGCAGTACTTC. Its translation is CASSLGDRGSWGYEQYF.

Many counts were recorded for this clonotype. The CDR3 protein is CASSENVGPLRLTEAFF. Written as DNA, the CDR3 is TGTGCCAGCAGTGAAAACGTTGGCCCGCTGAGGCTGACTGAAGCTTTCTTT. The chain couples TRBV6-1 to TRBJ1-1; the D is unclear. V lost 2 bases and J lost 5, with 21 bases in between. CDR3 size: 17 residues. Germline CDR1 MNHNS, CDR2 SASEGT.

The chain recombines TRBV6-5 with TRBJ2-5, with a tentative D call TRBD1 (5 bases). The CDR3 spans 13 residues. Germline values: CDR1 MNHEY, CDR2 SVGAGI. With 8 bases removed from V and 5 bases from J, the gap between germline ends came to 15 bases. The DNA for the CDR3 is TGTGCCAGCTCCCCGGGCAGGGTGGAGACCCAGTACTTC. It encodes CASSPGRVETQYF.

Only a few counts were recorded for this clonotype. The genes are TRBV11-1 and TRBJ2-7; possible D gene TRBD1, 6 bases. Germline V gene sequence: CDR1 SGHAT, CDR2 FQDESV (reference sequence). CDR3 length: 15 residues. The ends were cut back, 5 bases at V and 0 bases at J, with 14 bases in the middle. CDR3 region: CASSPRRGNSYEQYF. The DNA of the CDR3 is TGTGCCAGCAGCCCCCGCAGGGGCAACTCCTACGAGCAGTACTTC.

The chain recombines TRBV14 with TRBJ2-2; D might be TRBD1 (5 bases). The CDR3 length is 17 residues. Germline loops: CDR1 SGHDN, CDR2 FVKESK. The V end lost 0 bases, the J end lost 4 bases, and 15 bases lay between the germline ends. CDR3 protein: CASSQEIDRELTGELFF. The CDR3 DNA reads TGTGCCAGCAGCCAAGAAATCGACAGAGAACTCACCGGGGAGCTGTTTTTT.

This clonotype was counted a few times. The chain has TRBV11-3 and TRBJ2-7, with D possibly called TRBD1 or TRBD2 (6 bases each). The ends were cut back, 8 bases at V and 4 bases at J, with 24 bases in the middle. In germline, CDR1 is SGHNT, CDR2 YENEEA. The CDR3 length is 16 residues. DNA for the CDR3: TGTGCCAGCCTTAGTAGGGGGGCCGCTATTTTTTACGAGCAGTACGTC. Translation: CASLSRGAAIFYEQYV.

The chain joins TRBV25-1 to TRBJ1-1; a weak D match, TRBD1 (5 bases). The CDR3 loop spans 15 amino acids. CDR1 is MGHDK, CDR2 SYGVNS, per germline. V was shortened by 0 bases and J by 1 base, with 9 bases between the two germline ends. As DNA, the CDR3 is TGTGCCAGCAGTGAATATCTCCAGGGGAACACTGAAGCTTTCTTT. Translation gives CASSEYLQGNTEAFF. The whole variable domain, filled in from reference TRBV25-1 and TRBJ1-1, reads EADIYQTPRYLVIGTGKKITLECSQTMGHDKMYWYQQDPGMELHLIHYSYGVNSTEKGDLSSESTVSRIRTEHFPLTLESARPSHTSQYLCASSEYLQGNTEAFFGQGTRLTVV.

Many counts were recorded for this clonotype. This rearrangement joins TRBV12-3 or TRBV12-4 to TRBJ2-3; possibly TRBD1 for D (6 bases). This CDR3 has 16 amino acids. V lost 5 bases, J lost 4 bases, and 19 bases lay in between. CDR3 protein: CASSLSQGPSADTQYF. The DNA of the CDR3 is TGTGCCAGCAGTCTCTCACAGGGCCCGTCTGCAGATACGCAGTATTTT.

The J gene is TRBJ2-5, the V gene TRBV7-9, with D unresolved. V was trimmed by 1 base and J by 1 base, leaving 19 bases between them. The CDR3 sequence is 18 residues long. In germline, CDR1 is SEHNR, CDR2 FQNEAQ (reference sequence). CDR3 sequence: CASSLGAAVIQFQETQYF. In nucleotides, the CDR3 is TGTGCCAGCAGCTTAGGGGCTGCGGTGATTCAATTCCAAGAGACCCAGTACTTC.

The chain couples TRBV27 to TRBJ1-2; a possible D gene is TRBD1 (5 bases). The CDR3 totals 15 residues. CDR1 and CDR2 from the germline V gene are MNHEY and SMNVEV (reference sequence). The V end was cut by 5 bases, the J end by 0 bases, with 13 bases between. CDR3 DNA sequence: TGTGCCAGCAGTCATGACAGAGCAGCTAACTATGGCTACACCTTC. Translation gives CASSHDRAANYGYTF.

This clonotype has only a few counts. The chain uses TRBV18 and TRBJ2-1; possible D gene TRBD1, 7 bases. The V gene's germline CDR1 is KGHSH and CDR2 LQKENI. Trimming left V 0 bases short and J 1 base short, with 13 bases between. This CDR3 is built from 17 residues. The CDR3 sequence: CASSPPTGEVSYNEQFF. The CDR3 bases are TGTGCCAGCTCACCACCTACAGGGGAGGTATCCTACAATGAGCAGTTCTTC.

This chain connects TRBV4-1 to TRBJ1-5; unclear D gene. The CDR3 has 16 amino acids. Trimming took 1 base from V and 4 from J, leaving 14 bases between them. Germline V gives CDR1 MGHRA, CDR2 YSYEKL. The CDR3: CASSQGVGLTNQPQHF. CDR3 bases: TGCGCCAGCAGCCAAGGAGTAGGGTTGACTAATCAGCCCCAGCATTTT.

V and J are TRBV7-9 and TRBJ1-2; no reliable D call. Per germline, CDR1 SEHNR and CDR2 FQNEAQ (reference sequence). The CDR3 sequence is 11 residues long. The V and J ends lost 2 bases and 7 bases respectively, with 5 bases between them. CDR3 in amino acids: CASSLLPGYTF. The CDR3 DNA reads TGTGCCAGCAGCTTACTACCTGGCTACACCTTC.

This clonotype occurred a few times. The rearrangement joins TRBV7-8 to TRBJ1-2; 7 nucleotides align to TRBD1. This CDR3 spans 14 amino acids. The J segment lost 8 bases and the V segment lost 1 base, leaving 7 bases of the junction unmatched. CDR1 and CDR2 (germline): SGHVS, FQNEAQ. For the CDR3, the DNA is TGTGCCAGCAGCTTAGGAGGGGGCCCCCTGGGCTACACCTTC. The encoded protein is CASSLGGGPLGYTF.

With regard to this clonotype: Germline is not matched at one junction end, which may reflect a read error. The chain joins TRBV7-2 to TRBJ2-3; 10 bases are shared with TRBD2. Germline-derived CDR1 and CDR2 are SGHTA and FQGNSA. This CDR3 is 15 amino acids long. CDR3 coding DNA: TGTGCCAACAGCCTCCGTGGACTAGCGGCAGATACGCAGTATTTT. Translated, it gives CANSLRGLAADTQYF.

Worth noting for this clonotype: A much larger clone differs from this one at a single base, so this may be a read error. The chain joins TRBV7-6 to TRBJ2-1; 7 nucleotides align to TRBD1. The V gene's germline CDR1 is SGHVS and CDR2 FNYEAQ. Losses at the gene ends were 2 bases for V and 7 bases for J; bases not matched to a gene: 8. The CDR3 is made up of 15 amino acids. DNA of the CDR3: TGTGCCAGCAGCTTAAGAGGGCGACAGGGAAATGAGCAGTTCTTC. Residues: CASSLRGRQGNEQFF. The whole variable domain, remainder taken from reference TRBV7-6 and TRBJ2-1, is GAGVSQSPRYKVTKRGQDVALRCDPISGHVSLYWYRQALGQGPEFLTYFNYEAQQDKSGLPNDRFSAERPEGSISTLTIQRTEQRDSAMYRCASSLRGRQGNEQFFGPGTRLTVL.

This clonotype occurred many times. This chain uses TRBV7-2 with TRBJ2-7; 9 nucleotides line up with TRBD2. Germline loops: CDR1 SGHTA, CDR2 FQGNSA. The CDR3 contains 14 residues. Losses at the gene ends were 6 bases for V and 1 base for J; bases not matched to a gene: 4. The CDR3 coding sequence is TGTGCCAGCAGTCCCGCGGGGGGGTCCTACGAGCAGTACTTC. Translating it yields CASSPAGGSYEQYF.

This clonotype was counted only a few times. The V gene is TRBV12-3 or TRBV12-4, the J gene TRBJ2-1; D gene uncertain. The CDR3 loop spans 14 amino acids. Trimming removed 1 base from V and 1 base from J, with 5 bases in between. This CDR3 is CASSLGLSYNEQFF. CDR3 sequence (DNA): TGTGCCAGCAGTTTAGGCCTGTCCTACAATGAGCAGTTCTTC.

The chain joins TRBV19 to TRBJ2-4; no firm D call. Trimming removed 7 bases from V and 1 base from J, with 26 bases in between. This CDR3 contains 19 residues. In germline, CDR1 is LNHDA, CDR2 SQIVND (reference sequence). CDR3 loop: CASTDKGYETVVAKNIQYF. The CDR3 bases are TGTGCCAGTACGGATAAGGGATATGAGACTGTAGTCGCCAAAAACATTCAGTACTTC. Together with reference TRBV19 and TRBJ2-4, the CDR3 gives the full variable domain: DGGITQSPKYLFRKEGQNVTLSCEQNLNHDAMYWYRQDPGQGLRLIYYSQIVNDFQKGDIAEGYSVSREKKESFPLTVTSAQKNPTAFYLCASTDKGYETVVAKNIQYFGAGTRLSVL.

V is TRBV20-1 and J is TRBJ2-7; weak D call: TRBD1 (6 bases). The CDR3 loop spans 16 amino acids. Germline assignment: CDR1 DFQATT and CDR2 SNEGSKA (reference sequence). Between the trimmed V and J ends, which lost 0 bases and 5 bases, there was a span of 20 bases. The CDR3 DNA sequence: TGCAGTGCTAGAGATCGAGCGAGAGGACAGAGTCACGAGCAGTACTTC. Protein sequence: CSARDRARGQSHEQYF.